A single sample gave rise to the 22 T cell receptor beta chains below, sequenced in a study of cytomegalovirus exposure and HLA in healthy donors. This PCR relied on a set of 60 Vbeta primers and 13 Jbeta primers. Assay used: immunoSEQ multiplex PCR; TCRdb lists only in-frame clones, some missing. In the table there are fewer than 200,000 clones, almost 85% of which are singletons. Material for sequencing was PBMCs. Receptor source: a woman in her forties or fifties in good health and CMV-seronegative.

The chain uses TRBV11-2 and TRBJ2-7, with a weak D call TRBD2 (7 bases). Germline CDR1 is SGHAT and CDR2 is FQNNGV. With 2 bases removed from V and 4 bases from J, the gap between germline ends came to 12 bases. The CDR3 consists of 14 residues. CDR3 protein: CASSLPGRGYEQYF. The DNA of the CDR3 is TGTGCCAGCAGCTTACCAGGGAGGGGGTACGAGCAGTACTTC.

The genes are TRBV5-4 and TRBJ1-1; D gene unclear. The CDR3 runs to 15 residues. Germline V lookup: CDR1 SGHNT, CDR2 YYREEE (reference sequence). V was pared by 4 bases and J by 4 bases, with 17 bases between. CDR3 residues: CASSHKRSTGTEAFF. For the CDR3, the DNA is TGTGCCAGCAGCCATAAAAGAAGCACGGGCACTGAAGCTTTCTTT. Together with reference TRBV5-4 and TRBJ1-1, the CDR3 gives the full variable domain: ETGVTQSPTHLIKTRGQQVTLRCSSQSGHNTVSWYQQALGQGPQFIFQYYREEENGRGNFPPRFSGLQFPNYSSELNVNALELDDSALYLCASSHKRSTGTEAFFGQGTRLTVV.

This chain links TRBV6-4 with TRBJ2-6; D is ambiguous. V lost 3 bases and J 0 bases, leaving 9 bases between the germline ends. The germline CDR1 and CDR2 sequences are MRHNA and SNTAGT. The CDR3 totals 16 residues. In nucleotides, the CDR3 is TGTGCCAGCAGTGAACAGAGTGTCTCTGGGGCCAACGTCCTGACTTTC. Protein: CASSEQSVSGANVLTF.

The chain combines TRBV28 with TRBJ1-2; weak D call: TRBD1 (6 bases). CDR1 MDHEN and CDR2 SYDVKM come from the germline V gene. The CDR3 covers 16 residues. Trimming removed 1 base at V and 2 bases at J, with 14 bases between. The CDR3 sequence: CASSLYTGPPNYGYTF. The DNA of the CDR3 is TGTGCCAGCAGTTTATATACAGGGCCCCCGAACTATGGCTACACCTTC.

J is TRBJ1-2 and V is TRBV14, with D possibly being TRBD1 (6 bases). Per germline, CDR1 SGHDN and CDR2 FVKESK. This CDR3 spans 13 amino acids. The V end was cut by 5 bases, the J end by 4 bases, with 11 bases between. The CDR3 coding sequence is TGTGCCAGCAGCTTACGACAGGCCTATGGCTACACCTTC. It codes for CASSLRQAYGYTF. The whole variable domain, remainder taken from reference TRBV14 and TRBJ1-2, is EAGVTQFPSHSVIEKGQTVTLRCDPISGHDNLYWYRRVMGKEIKFLLHFVKESKQDESGMPNNRFLAERTGGTYSTLKVQPAELEDSGVYFCASSLRQAYGYTFGSGTRLTVV.

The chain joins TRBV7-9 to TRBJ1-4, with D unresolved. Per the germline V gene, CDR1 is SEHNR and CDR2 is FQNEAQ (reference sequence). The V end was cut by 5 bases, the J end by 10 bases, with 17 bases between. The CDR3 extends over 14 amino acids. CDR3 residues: CASSPLTASGKLFF. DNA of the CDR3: TGTGCCAGCAGCCCCCTAACCGCCTCGGGAAAACTGTTTTTT.

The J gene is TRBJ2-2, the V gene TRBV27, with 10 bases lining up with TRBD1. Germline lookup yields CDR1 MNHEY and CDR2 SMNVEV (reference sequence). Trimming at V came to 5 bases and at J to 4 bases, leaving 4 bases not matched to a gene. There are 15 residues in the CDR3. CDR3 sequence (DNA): TGTGCCAGCAGTCCGGGACAGGGGTCCACCGGGGAGCTGTTTTTT. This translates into CASSPGQGSTGELFF.

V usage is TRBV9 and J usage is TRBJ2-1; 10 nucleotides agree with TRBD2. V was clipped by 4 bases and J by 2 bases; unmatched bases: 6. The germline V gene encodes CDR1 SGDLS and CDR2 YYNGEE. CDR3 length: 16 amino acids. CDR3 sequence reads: CASSPLAGEAYNEQFF. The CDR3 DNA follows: TGTGCCAGCAGCCCTCTAGCGGGAGAAGCCTACAATGAGCAGTTCTTC.

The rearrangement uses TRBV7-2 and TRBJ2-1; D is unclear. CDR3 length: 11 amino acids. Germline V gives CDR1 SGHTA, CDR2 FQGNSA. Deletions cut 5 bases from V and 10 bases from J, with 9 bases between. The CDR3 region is CASSPAIEQFF. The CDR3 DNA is TGTGCCAGCAGCCCAGCGATCGAGCAGTTCTTC. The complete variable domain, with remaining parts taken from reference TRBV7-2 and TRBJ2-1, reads GAGVSQSPSNKVTEKGKDVELRCDPISGHTALYWYRQSLGQGLEFLIYFQGNSAPDKSGLPSDRFSAERTGGSVSTLTIQRTQQEDSAVYLCASSPAIEQFFGPGTRLTVL.

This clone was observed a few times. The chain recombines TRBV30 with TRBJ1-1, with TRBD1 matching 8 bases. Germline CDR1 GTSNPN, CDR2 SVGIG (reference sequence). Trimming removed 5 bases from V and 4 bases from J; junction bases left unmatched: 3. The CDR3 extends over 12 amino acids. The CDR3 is CAWHRGSTEAFF. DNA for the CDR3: TGTGCCTGGCACAGGGGGTCCACTGAAGCTTTCTTT.

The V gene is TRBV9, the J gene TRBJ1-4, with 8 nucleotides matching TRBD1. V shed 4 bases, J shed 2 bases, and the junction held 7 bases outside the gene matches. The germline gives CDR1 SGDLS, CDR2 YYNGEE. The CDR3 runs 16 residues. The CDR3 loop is CASSTGQGRTNEKLFF. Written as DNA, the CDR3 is TGTGCCAGCAGCACCGGACAGGGTAGGACTAATGAAAAACTGTTTTTT.

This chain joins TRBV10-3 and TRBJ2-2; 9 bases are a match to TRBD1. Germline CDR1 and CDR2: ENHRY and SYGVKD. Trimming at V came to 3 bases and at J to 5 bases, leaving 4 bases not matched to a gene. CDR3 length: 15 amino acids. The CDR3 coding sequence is TGTGCCATCAGTGACGGGACAGGGCGGACCGGGGAGCTGTTTTTT. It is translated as CAISDGTGRTGELFF.

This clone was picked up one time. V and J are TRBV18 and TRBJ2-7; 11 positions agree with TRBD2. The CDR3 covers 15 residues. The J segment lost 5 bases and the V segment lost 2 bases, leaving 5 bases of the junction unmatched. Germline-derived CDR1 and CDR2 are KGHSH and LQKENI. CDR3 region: CASSPELAGADEQYF. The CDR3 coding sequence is TGTGCCAGCTCACCAGAACTAGCGGGAGCAGACGAGCAGTACTTC.

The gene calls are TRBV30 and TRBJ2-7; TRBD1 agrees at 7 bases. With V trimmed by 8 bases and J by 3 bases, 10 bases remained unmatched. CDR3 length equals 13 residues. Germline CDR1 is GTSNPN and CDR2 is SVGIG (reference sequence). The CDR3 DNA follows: TGTGCCAACCAACCCCGGGACAGCTACGAGCAGTACTTC. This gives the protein CANQPRDSYEQYF.

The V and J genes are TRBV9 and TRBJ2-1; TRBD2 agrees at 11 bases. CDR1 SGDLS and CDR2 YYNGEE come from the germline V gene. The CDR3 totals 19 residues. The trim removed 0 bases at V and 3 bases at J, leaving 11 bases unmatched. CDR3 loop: CASSVALAGVSENYNEQFF. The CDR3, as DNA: TGTGCCAGCAGCGTAGCACTAGCGGGAGTCTCAGAGAACTACAATGAGCAGTTCTTC.

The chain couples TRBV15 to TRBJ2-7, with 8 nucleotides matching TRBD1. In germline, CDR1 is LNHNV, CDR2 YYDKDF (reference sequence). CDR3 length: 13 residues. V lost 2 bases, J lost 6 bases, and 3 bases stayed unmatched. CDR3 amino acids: CATSRLDRVEQYF. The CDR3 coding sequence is TGTGCCACCAGCAGACTGGACAGGGTCGAGCAGTACTTC. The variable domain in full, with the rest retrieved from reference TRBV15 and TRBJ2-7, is DAMVIQNPRYQVTQFGKPVTLSCSQTLNHNVMYWYQQKSSQAPKLLFHYYDKDFNNEADTPDNFQSRRPNTSFCFLDIRSPGLGDTAMYLCATSRLDRVEQYFGPGTRLTVT.

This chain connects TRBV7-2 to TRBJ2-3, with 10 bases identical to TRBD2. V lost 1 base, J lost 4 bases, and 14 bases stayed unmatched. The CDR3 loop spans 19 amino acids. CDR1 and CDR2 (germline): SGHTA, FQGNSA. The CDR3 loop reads CASSLGRRERGGRADTQYF. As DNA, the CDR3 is TGTGCCAGCAGCTTAGGTCGACGGGAGCGGGGGGGTAGGGCAGATACGCAGTATTTT.

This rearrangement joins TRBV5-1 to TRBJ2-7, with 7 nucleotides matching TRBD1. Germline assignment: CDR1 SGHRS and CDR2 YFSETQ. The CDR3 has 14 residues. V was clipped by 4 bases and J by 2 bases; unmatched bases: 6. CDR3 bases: TGCGCCAGCAGCGCCGAGACAGGGCCCTACGAGCAGTACTTC. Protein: CASSAETGPYEQYF.

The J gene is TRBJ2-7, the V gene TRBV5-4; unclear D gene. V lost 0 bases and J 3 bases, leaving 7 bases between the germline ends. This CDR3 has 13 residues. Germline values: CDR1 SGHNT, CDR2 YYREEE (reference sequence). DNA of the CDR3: TGTGCCAGCAGCTTGGGGCAGAACTACGAGCAGTACTTC. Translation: CASSLGQNYEQYF.

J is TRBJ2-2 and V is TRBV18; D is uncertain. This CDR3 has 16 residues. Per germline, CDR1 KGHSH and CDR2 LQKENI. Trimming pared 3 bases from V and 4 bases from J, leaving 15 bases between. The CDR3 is CASSPLSPPGTGELFF. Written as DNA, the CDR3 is TGTGCCAGCTCACCGCTAAGTCCGCCCGGCACCGGGGAGCTGTTTTTT.

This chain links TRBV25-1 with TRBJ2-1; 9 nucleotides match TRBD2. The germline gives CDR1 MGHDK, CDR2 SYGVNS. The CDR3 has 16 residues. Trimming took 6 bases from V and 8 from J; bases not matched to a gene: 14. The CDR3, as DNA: TGTGCCAGCAGGCAAGTCAGCGGGGGGCCGCCCGATGAGCAGTTCTTC. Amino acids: CASRQVSGGPPDEQFF. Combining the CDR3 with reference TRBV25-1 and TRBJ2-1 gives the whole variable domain EADIYQTPRYLVIGTGKKITLECSQTMGHDKMYWYQQDPGMELHLIHYSYGVNSTEKGDLSSESTVSRIRTEHFPLTLESARPSHTSQYLCASRQVSGGPPDEQFFGPGTRLTVL.

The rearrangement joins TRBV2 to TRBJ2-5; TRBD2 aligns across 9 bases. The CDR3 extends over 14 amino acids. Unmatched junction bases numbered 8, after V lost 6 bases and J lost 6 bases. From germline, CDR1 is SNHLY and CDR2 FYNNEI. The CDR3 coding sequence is TGTGCCAGCAGGGGGGCTAGCGGGAAGCAGACCCAGTACTTC. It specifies CASRGASGKQTQYF.